Below, 24 T cell receptor beta chains from the same sample are listed, as sequenced in a study of cytomegalovirus exposure and HLA in healthy donors. PCR was performed using 60 Vbeta and 13 Jbeta primers. Some clones are missing from TCRdb's copy, which holds only in-frame ones; the method was immunoSEQ multiplex PCR. Seen here are roughly 180,000 clones, about 9.4% observed once, and the top ten hold 1% to 1.5%. The sequenced material came from PBMCs. These TCRs come from a woman in her twenties or thirties in good health and CMV-seropositive.

CDR3: CGSSGSGNEQFF. DNA of the CDR3: TGTGGATCTAGCGGGAGTGGCAATGAGCAGTTCTTC. The V gene is TRBV6-5, the J gene TRBJ2-1; the match to TRBD2 covers 10 bases. The CDR3 contains 12 residues. Germline loops: CDR1 MNHEY, CDR2 SVGAGI.

This clone was detected only a few times. The identical CDR3 is also encoded by other nucleotide sequences in the sample. The chain has TRBV5-1 and TRBJ1-5, with 7 positions matching TRBD1. There are 16 residues in the CDR3. Per germline, CDR1 SGHRS and CDR2 YFSETQ. V trimming: 0 bases; J trimming: 0 bases; junction bases outside the gene matches: 3. The CDR3 DNA reads TGCGCCAGCAGCTTGGGGACAGGAGGTAGCAATCAGCCCCAGCATTTT. It yields the protein CASSLGTGGSNQPQHF. The whole variable domain, remainder taken from reference TRBV5-1 and TRBJ1-5, is KAGVTQTPRYLIKTRGQQVTLSCSPISGHRSVSWYQQTPGQGLQFLFEYFSETQRNKGNFPGRFSGRQFSNSRSEMNVSTLELGDSALYLCASSLGTGGSNQPQHFGDGTRLSIL.

This clone was detected a few times. The V gene is TRBV7-9, the J gene TRBJ2-5, with 8 bases identical to TRBD2. Per germline, CDR1 SEHNR and CDR2 FQNEAQ (reference sequence). CDR3 length equals 14 residues. J was trimmed by 2 bases and V by 3 bases; bases with no gene match: 2. CDR3 sequence: CASSLASGQETQYF. The CDR3 DNA reads as TGTGCCAGCAGCTTGGCTAGCGGGCAAGAGACCCAGTACTTC. The full variable domain, in which reference TRBV7-9 and TRBJ2-5 provide the parts outside the CDR3, is DTGVSQNPRHKITKRGQNVTFRCDPISEHNRLYWYRQTLGQGPEFLTYFQNEAQLEKSRLLSDRFSAERPKGSFSTLEIQRTEQGDSAMYLCASSLASGQETQYFGPGTRLLVL.

The chain carries TRBV6-1 and TRBJ2-7, with 12 bases identical to TRBD2. CDR1 is MNHNS, CDR2 SASEGT, per germline. V lost 7 bases to trimming and J lost 2 bases; unmatched junction nucleotides: 3. The CDR3 is made up of 14 amino acids. The CDR3 sequence: CASNLAGGAYEQYF. The CDR3 coding sequence is TGTGCCAGCAATCTAGCGGGGGGGGCCTACGAGCAGTACTTC.

V is TRBV5-1 and J is TRBJ2-7; 7 nucleotides align to TRBD1. Germline V CDR1 and CDR2: SGHRS, YFSETQ. The CDR3 totals 13 residues. The V gene end was trimmed by 5 bases and the J gene end by 2 bases; junction bases not matched to a gene: 4. CDR3 protein: CASRGTAPYEQYF. CDR3 bases: TGCGCCAGCAGAGGGACAGCTCCCTACGAGCAGTACTTC.

This rearrangement joins TRBV27 to TRBJ2-5; D is uncertain. The J call may be mistaken, given a closer DNA end match to TRBJ2-7. CDR1 MNHEY and CDR2 SMNVEV come from the germline V gene (reference sequence). This CDR3 contains 13 residues. In nucleotides, the CDR3 is TGTGCCAGCAGCCACGGAAGATACTACGAGCAGTACTTC. It encodes CASSHGRYYEQYF.

V gene TRBV2 combines with J gene TRBJ2-7; D possibly corresponds to TRBD1 (5 bases). The CDR3 extends over 14 amino acids. Germline V gene lookup returns CDR1 SNHLY and CDR2 FYNNEI. V dropped 2 bases and J dropped 3 bases, with 11 bases sitting between them. The CDR3 nucleotides are TGTGCCAGCAGTGAATACAGGCTTGGCTACGAGCAGTACTTC. It is translated as CASSEYRLGYEQYF.

The chain couples TRBV27 to TRBJ1-1; D call uncertain. V lost 3 bases and J lost 11, with 13 bases in between. The CDR3 runs 12 residues. CDR1 and CDR2 from the germline V gene are MNHEY and SMNVEV (reference sequence). CDR3 residues: CASSFDGRGAFF. Written as DNA, the CDR3 is TGTGCCAGCAGTTTTGATGGGAGAGGGGCTTTCTTT.

The V gene is TRBV30, the J gene TRBJ1-5, with D hard to call. The germline V gene encodes CDR1 GTSNPN and CDR2 SVGIG (reference sequence). The length of the CDR3 is 11 residues. V shed 2 bases and J shed 6 bases, with 5 bases lying between them. CDR3 region: CAWSYGQPQHF. DNA of the CDR3: TGTGCCTGGAGTTACGGTCAGCCCCAGCATTTT. The whole variable domain, remainder taken from reference TRBV30 and TRBJ1-5, is SQTIHQWPATLVQPVGSPLSLECTVEGTSNPNLYWYRQAAGRGLQLLFYSVGIGQISSEVPQNLSASRPQDRQFILSSKKLLLSDSGFYLCAWSYGQPQHFGDGTRLSIL.

This rearrangement joins TRBV19 to TRBJ1-2; 7 bases are a match to TRBD1. CDR1 LNHDA and CDR2 SQIVND come from the germline V gene (reference sequence). The CDR3 spans 14 residues. V shed 5 bases, J shed 4 bases, and the junction held 7 bases outside the gene matches. CDR3 bases: TGTGCCAGTAGTTACCCCAACAGGGGCTATGGCTACACCTTC. Its translation is CASSYPNRGYGYTF.

This rearrangement joins TRBV6-1 to TRBJ1-1, with D hard to call. The length of the CDR3 is 15 residues. The germline V and J ends were trimmed by 10 bases and 0 bases, with 18 bases remaining between them. Germline V gene lookup returns CDR1 MNHNS and CDR2 SASEGT. CDR3 region: CATQLGGEMNTEAFF. As DNA, the CDR3 is TGTGCCACCCAATTAGGCGGGGAAATGAACACTGAAGCTTTCTTT.

To note about this clone: The sample has other DNA sequences that encode this CDR3 too. V and J are TRBV9 and TRBJ2-2; TRBD2 might be the D (5 bases). This CDR3 is built from 15 residues. Germline CDR1 SGDLS, CDR2 YYNGEE. V gave up 0 bases and J gave up 6 bases, with 12 bases separating them. CDR3 residues: CASSVESSTAGELFF. The DNA of the CDR3 is TGTGCCAGCAGCGTAGAGTCTAGCACGGCCGGGGAGCTGTTTTTT.

The chain uses TRBV27 and TRBJ1-5; D is unresolved. The V gene's germline CDR1 is MNHEY and CDR2 SMNVEV (reference sequence). Trimming removed 6 bases at V and 0 bases at J, with 9 bases between. This CDR3 has 14 residues. The chain's CDR3 is CASRSLVSNQPQHF. The CDR3 bases are TGTGCCAGCAGATCCCTTGTTAGCAATCAGCCCCAGCATTTT.

This clone was seen more than once but under ten times. The CDR3 DNA is TGTGCCAGCAGTTACTTTACTACAGGTTGGAACACTGAAGCTTTCTTT. Translating it yields CASSYFTTGWNTEAFF. V and J are TRBV6-5 and TRBJ1-1; D perhaps matches TRBD1 (5 bases). CDR1 and CDR2 (germline): MNHEY, SVGAGI. V was cut by 1 base and J by 1 base, with 13 bases left in between. This CDR3 has 16 residues.

The genes are TRBV10-2 and TRBJ2-5, with 7 nucleotides matching TRBD2. The CDR3 has 15 residues. V shed 3 bases, J shed 5 bases, and the junction held 9 bases outside the gene matches. Germline loops: CDR1 WSHSY, CDR2 SAAADI. CDR3 protein: CASSDGGGVMETQYF. CDR3 DNA sequence: TGCGCCAGCAGTGACGGTGGGGGGGTAATGGAGACCCAGTACTTC.

This clone was recorded a few times. The V and J genes are TRBV6-1 and TRBJ2-7; possible D gene TRBD1, 5 bases. This CDR3 spans 12 amino acids. Trimming shortened V by 8 bases and J by 2 bases, and 10 bases separated the two germline ends. Germline CDR1 reads MNHNS; CDR2 reads SASEGT. CDR3 nucleotides: TGTGCCAGCTTGGGGCCCGCCTACGAGCAGTACTTC. Amino acid sequence: CASLGPAYEQYF.

The sample holds a few counts of this clone. J is TRBJ1-5 and V is TRBV19; no clear D gene. This CDR3 has 13 residues. V lost 5 bases to trimming and J lost 3 bases, with 8 bases between them. CDR1 and CDR2 from the germline V gene are LNHDA and SQIVND (reference sequence). The CDR3 coding sequence is TGTGCCAGTAGTCTACTAATCAATCAGCCCCAGCATTTT. This gives the protein CASSLLINQPQHF.

V gene TRBV29-1 combines with J gene TRBJ2-1, with TRBD2 matching over 13 bases. V shed 4 bases and J 5 bases; nucleotides not matched to a gene: 5. The CDR3 spans 15 residues. Germline V CDR1 and CDR2: SQVTM, ANQGSEA. This chain's CDR3 is CSVAGLAGEDNEQFF. The CDR3, as DNA: TGCAGCGTTGCCGGACTAGCGGGAGAAGACAATGAGCAGTTCTTC.

CDR3 coding DNA: TGTGCCAGCAGCTTGGGTGAGGAGACCCAGTACTTC. This translates into CASSLGEETQYF. The chain combines TRBV5-6 with TRBJ2-5; no definite D call. V was trimmed by 0 bases and J by 5 bases, leaving 5 bases between them. From germline, CDR1 is SGHDT and CDR2 YYEEEE. The CDR3 has 12 residues.

This clone has just a few counts. The chain has TRBV5-1 and TRBJ2-3, with D perhaps TRBD1 (5 bases). The germline V gene has CDR1 SGHRS and CDR2 YFSETQ. V was pared by 5 bases and J by 6 bases, with 19 bases between. This CDR3 is built from 15 residues. The CDR3: CASRTDIWTWDTQYF. CDR3 DNA: TGCGCCAGCAGGACGGACATCTGGACGTGGGATACGCAGTATTTT.

This clone has just a few counts. The chain carries TRBV4-1 and TRBJ1-2; D is possibly TRBD1 (5 bases). The V gene's germline CDR1 is MGHRA and CDR2 YSYEKL. Between the trimmed V and J ends, which lost 4 bases and 1 base, there was a span of 13 bases. The CDR3 runs 15 residues. CDR3 amino acids: CASSPFQGGNYGYTF. The CDR3 nucleotides read TGCGCCAGCAGCCCCTTTCAGGGAGGTAACTATGGCTACACCTTC.

This clone was observed a handful of times. CDR3 DNA sequence: TGTGCCAGCAGCTATGCGGGTGGCTACACCTTC. Translating gives CASSYAGGYTF. This chain joins TRBV5-6 and TRBJ1-2; D uncertain. The ends were cut back, 3 bases at V and 7 bases at J, with 7 bases in the middle. Germline V gene lookup returns CDR1 SGHDT and CDR2 YYEEEE. There are 11 residues in the CDR3.

The chain links TRBV11-2 to TRBJ1-1; D ambiguous. Germline V gene sequence: CDR1 SGHAT, CDR2 FQNNGV. V lost 5 bases and J lost 5, with 12 bases in between. The CDR3 has 13 amino acids. CDR3 nucleotide sequence: TGTGCCAGCAGCCGAATGGGAGGGACTGAAGCTTTCTTT. This encodes CASSRMGGTEAFF.

This clone was recorded only once. The CDR3 region has the DNA TGTGCCAGTAGTGGACAGATATATGGCTACACCTTC. It encodes CASSGQIYGYTF. The J gene is TRBJ1-2, the V gene TRBV19; perhaps TRBD1 as D (6 bases). The CDR3 sequence is 12 residues long. V was shortened by 5 bases and J by 5 bases, with 9 bases between the two germline ends. Germline assignment: CDR1 LNHDA and CDR2 SQIVND (reference sequence).